Listed below are T cell receptor beta chains from one sample, sequenced in a study of blood T cell repertoires in COVID-19. Here immunoSEQ multiplex PCR was the method, and the copy in TCRdb shows in-frame clones only, minus some. The sample has roughly 400,000 clones; 70% to 90% are singletons. The specimen sequenced was PBMCs or T cells enriched from blood (not recorded which). The receptors originated from a woman between 18 and 29 years old who had been exposed to COVID-19. The CDR3 runs from the conserved cysteine through the conserved F or W. A D gene is named only where the DNA matches it firmly. Rows may omit the clone size; those that give it use once, few, many or a size class.

j_gene: TRBJ1-2; abundance: NA; v_gene: TRBV6-5; d_gene: NA; CDR3aa: CASSQSITLLGYTF; CDR3nt: TGTGCCAGCAGTCAAAGCATCACCCTCTTAGGCTACACCTTC
j_gene: TRBJ2-7; abundance: NA; v_gene: TRBV2; d_gene: TRBD1; CDR3aa: CASSFRDRYEQYF; CDR3nt: TGTGCCAGCAGTTTCCGGGACAGGTACGAGCAGTACTTC
j_gene: TRBJ2-3; abundance: once; v_gene: TRBV4-2; d_gene: NA; CDR3aa: CASSPGGRDPDTQYF; CDR3nt: TGTGCCAGCAGCCCCGGGGGTCGGGATCCAGATACGCAGTATTTT
j_gene: TRBJ2-3; abundance: NA; v_gene: TRBV5-8; d_gene: TRBD2; CDR3aa: CASSPARTSGEDTQYF; CDR3nt: TGTGCCAGCAGCCCGGCTCGGACTAGCGGGGAAGATACGCAGTATTTT
j_gene: TRBJ2-1; abundance: once; v_gene: TRBV10-2; d_gene: TRBD2; CDR3aa: CASSELTSGSNNEQFF; CDR3nt: TGCGCCAGCAGTGAGTTGACTAGCGGGAGTAACAATGAGCAGTTCTTC
j_gene: TRBJ2-5; abundance: NA; v_gene: TRBV28; d_gene: NA; CDR3aa: CASSLTGVGEETQYF; CDR3nt: TGTGCCAGCAGTTTAACCGGGGTTGGGGAAGAGACCCAGTACTTC
j_gene: TRBJ1-5; abundance: NA; v_gene: TRBV28; d_gene: TRBD1; CDR3aa: CASSFLGQAGQPQHF; CDR3nt: TGTGCCAGCAGTTTCCTTGGACAGGCTGGGCAGCCCCAGCATTTT
j_gene: TRBJ2-2; abundance: NA; v_gene: TRBV7-6; d_gene: TRBD1; CDR3aa: CASSLAGTVNTGELFF; CDR3nt: TGTGCCAGCAGCTTAGCCGGGACAGTAAACACCGGGGAGCTGTTTTTT
j_gene: TRBJ1-2; abundance: NA; v_gene: TRBV7-2; d_gene: TRBD1; CDR3aa: CASSLEGAGAGYTF; CDR3nt: TGTGCCAGCAGCTTAGAGGGGGCAGGGGCCGGCTACACCTTC
j_gene: TRBJ2-7; abundance: few; v_gene: TRBV9; d_gene: TRBD1; CDR3aa: CASTLGTGEGTYEQYF; CDR3nt: TGTGCCAGCACCTTAGGGACAGGGGAAGGGACCTACGAGCAGTACTTC
j_gene: TRBJ2-7; abundance: NA; v_gene: TRBV15; d_gene: NA; CDR3aa: CATSSLVTDEQYF; CDR3nt: TGTGCCACCAGCAGTCTTGTGACAGACGAGCAGTACTTC
j_gene: TRBJ1-1; abundance: NA; v_gene: TRBV28; d_gene: NA; CDR3aa: CAISRTYEAFF; CDR3nt: TGTGCCATCAGTCGGACATATGAAGCTTTCTTT
j_gene: TRBJ1-5; abundance: NA; v_gene: TRBV9; d_gene: NA; CDR3aa: CASSVEDYQPQHF; CDR3nt: TGTGCCAGCAGCGTAGAGGACTACCAGCCCCAGCATTTT
j_gene: TRBJ1-1; abundance: NA; v_gene: TRBV5-4; d_gene: TRBD1; CDR3aa: CASSSGQVQTSNTEAFF; CDR3nt: TGTGCCAGCAGCTCGGGACAGGTACAGACCTCGAACACTGAAGCTTTCTTT
j_gene: TRBJ2-1; abundance: NA; v_gene: TRBV19; d_gene: NA; CDR3aa: CASSIGGGAWTGHNEQFF; CDR3nt: TGTGCCAGTAGTATAGGTGGGGGGGCCTGGACGGGGCACAATGAGCAGTTCTTC